This T cell receptor (beta chain) is from a study of human T cells and chemical hapten exposure. The CDR3 runs 15 residues. Germline V gene sequence: CDR1 SGHVT, CDR2 SQSDAQ. Between the trimmed V and J ends, which lost 4 bases and 9 bases, there was a span of 18 bases. Time point specified: pre-sensitization, week 0. Noted treatment: therapeutic diphenylcyclopropenone sensitization with weekly scalp DPC. This clonotype has ten or more counts. Its target is not known. General study findings and limits: Alopecia affecting every donor means their immune response may not match healthy people's. After DPC sensitization, TCRs above 1 in 1000 frequency showed no change. The study found that PT1 expanded TCR counts correlated positively with patch test score.

TCRdb re-analysed the RACE reads in MiXCR, keeping a single row per CDR3 protein. The data show about 380,000 distinct CDR3 sequences, 5.1% seen once. The chain links TRBV7-4 to TRBJ2-2; either TRBD1 or TRBD2 may supply D (5 bases each). The source is a woman aged 50 to 65 with alopecia areata. Some clones in this sample may be carry-over from other donors' samples. The material sequenced was whole blood, taken in connection with sensitization to the hapten diphenylcyclopropenone (DPC). CDR3 coding DNA: TGTGCCAGCAGCTCCCACCGGGGCCTGATGTGGGAGCTGTTTTTT. Translation: CASSSHRGLMWELFF.